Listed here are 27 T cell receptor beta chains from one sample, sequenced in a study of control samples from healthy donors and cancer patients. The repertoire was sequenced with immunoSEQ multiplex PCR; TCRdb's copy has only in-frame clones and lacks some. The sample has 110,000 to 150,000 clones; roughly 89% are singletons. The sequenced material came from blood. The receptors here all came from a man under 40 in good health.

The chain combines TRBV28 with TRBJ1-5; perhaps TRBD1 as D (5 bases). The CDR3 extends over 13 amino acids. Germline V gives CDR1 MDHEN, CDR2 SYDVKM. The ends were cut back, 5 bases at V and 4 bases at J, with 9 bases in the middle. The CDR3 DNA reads TGTGCCAGCAGTGATAGGGGTAATCAGCCCCAGCATTTT. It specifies CASSDRGNQPQHF.

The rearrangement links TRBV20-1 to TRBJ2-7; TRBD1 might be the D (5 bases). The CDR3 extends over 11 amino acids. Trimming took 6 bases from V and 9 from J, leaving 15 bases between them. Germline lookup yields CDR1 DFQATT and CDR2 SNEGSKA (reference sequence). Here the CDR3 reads CSARVTGAQYF. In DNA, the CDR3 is TGCAGTGCCCGGGTGACTGGGGCGCAGTACTTC.

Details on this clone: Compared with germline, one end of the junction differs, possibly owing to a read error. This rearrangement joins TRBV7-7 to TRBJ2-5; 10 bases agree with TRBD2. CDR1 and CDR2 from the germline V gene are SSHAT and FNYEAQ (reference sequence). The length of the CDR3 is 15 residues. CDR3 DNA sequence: TGTGCTAGCAGCGAACTAGCGGGGCTCCGTGAGACCCAGTACTTC. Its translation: CASSELAGLRETQYF.

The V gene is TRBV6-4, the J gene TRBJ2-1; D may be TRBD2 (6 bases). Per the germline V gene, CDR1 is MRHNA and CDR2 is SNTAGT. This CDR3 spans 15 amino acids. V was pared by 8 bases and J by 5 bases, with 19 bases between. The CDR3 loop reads CASRQGLGGHNEQFF. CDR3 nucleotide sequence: TGTGCCAGCCGTCAGGGCCTCGGAGGGCACAATGAGCAGTTCTTC.

The CDR3 loop reads CASRSTGRLGDEQYF. DNA for the CDR3: TGTGCCAGCAGGTCCACAGGTAGGCTCGGCGACGAGCAGTACTTC. The chain joins TRBV6-5 to TRBJ2-7; a possible D gene is TRBD1 (5 bases). The CDR3 is 15 residues long. Germline assignment: CDR1 MNHEY and CDR2 SVGAGI. The ends were cut back, 6 bases at V and 5 bases at J, with 20 bases in the middle.

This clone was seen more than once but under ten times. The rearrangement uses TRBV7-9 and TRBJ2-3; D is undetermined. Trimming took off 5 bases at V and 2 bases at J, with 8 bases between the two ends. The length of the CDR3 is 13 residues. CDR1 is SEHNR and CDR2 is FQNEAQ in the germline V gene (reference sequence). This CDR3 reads CASSGPATDTQYF. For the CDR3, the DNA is TGTGCCAGCAGCGGGCCAGCCACAGATACGCAGTATTTT. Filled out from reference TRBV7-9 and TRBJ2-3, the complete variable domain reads DTGVSQNPRHKITKRGQNVTFRCDPISEHNRLYWYRQTLGQGPEFLTYFQNEAQLEKSRLLSDRFSAERPKGSFSTLEIQRTEQGDSAMYLCASSGPATDTQYFGPGTRLTVL.

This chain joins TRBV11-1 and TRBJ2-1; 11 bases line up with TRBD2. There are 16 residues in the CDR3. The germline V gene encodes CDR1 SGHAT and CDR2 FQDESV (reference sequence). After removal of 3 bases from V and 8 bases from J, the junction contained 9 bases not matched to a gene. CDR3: CASSFLTSGRAYEQFF. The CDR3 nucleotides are TGTGCCAGCAGCTTCCTCACTAGCGGGAGAGCATATGAGCAGTTCTTC.

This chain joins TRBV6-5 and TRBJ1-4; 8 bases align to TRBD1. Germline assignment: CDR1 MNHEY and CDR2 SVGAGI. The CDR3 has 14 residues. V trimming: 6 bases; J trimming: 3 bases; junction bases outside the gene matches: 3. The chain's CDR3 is CASRETGANEKLFF. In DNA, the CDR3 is TGTGCCAGCAGAGAGACAGGGGCTAATGAAAAACTGTTTTTT.

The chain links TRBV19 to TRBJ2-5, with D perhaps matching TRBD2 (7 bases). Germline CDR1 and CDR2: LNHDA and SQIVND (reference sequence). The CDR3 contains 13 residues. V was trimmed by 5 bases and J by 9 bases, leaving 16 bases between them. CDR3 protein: CASSLGLGGAQYF. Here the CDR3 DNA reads TGTGCCAGTAGTTTGGGATTAGGGGGGGCCCAGTACTTC.

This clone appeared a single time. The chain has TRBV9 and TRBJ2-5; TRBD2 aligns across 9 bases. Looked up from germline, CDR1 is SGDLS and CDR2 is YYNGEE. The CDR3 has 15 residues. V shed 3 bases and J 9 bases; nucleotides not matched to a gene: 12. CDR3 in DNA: TGTGCCAGCAGCGGGGGACTAGCTTGGGAGGGCTCCCAGTACTTC. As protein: CASSGGLAWEGSQYF.

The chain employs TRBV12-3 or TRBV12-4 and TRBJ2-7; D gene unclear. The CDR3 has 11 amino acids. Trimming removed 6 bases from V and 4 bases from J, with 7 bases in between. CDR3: CASSRGYEQYF. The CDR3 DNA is TGTGCCAGCAGCCGAGGATACGAGCAGTACTTC.

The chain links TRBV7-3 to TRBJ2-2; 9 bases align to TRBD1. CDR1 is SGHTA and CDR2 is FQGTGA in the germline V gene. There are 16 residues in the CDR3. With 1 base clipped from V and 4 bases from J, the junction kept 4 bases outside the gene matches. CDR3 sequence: CASSLMATGGTGELFF. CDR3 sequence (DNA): TGTGCCAGCAGCTTAATGGCGACAGGGGGCACCGGGGAGCTGTTTTTT.

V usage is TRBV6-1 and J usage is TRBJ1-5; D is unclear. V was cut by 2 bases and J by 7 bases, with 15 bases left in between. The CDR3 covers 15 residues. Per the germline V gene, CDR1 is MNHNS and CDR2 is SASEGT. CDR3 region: CASSEFGRLYQPQHF. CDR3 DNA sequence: TGTGCCAGCAGTGAATTCGGCAGGCTCTACCAGCCCCAGCATTTT.

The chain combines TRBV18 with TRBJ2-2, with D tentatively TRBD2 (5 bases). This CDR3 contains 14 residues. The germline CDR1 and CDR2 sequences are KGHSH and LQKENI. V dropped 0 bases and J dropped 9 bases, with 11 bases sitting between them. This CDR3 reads CASSPPIGEWELFF. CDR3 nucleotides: TGTGCCAGCTCACCACCGATCGGGGAGTGGGAGCTGTTTTTT.

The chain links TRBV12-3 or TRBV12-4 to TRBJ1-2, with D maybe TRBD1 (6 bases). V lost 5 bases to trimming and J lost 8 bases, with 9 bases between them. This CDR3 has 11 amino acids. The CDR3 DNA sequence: TGTGCCAGCAGTATGGGGGGCGGCTACACCTTC. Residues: CASSMGGGYTF.

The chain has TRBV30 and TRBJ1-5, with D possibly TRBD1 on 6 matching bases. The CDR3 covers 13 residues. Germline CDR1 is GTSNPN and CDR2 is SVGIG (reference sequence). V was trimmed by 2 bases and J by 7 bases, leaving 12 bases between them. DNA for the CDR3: TGTGCCTGGAGTTCCCACAGGGACCAGCCCCAGCATTTT. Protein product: CAWSSHRDQPQHF.

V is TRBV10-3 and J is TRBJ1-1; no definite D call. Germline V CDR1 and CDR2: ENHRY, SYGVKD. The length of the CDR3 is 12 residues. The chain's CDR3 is CAIGRENTEAFF. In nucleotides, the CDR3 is TGTGCGATCGGGCGGGAGAACACTGAAGCTTTCTTT.

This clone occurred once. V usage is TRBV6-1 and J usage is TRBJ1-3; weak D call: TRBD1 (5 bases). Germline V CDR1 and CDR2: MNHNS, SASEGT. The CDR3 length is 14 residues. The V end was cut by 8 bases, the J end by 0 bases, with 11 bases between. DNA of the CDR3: TGTGCCAGCCTCGACAGCCTCTCTGGAAACACCATATATTTT. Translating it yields CASLDSLSGNTIYF.

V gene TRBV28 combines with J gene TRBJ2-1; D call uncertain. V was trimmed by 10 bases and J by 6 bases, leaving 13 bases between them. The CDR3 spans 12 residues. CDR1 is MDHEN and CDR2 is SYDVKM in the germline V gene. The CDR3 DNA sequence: TGTGCCACGTTGCGACCCGGCAATGAGCAGTTCTTC. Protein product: CATLRPGNEQFF. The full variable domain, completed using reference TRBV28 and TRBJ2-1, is DVKVTQSSRYLVKRTGEKVFLECVQDMDHENMFWYRQDPGLGLRLIYFSYDVKMKEKGDIPEGYSVSREKKERFSLILESASTNQTSMYLCATLRPGNEQFFGPGTRLTVL.

Here the CDR3 reads CASSRPTGNTIYF. The CDR3 nucleotides are TGTGCCAGCAGCCGGCCTACTGGAAACACCATATATTTT. The rearrangement links TRBV9 to TRBJ1-3; D is uncertain. Trimming stripped 4 bases from V and 2 bases from J, with 7 bases between. The CDR3 sequence is 13 residues long. The V gene's germline CDR1 is SGDLS and CDR2 YYNGEE.

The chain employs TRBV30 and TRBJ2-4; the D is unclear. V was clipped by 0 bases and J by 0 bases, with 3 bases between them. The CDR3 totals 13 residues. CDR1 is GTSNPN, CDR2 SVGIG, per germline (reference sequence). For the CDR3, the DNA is TGTGCCTGGAGTGTAGGAGCCAAAAACATTCAGTACTTC. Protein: CAWSVGAKNIQYF.

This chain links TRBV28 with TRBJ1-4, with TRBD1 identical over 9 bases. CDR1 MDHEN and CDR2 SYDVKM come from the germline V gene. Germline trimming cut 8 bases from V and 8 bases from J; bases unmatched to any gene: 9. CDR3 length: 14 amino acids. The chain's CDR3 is CASEGGQGGEKLFF. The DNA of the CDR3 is TGTGCCAGCGAAGGGGGACAGGGTGGAGAAAAACTGTTTTTT. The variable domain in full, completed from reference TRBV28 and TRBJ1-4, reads DVKVTQSSRYLVKRTGEKVFLECVQDMDHENMFWYRQDPGLGLRLIYFSYDVKMKEKGDIPEGYSVSREKKERFSLILESASTNQTSMYLCASEGGQGGEKLFFGSGTQLSVL.

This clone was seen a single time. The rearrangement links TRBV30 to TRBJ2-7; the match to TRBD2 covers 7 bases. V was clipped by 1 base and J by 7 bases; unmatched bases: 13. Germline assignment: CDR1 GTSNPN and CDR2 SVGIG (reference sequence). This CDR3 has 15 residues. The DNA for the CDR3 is TGTGCCTGGAGTGCGCTTTGGGGGAGGGCGAGTGAGCAGTACTTC. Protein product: CAWSALWGRASEQYF.

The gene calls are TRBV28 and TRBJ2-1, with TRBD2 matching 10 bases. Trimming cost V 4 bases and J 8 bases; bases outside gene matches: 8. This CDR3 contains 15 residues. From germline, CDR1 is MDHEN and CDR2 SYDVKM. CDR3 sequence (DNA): TGTGCCAGCAGTTATAGCGGGAGGAGGGTGGATGAGCAGTTCTTC. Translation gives CASSYSGRRVDEQFF.

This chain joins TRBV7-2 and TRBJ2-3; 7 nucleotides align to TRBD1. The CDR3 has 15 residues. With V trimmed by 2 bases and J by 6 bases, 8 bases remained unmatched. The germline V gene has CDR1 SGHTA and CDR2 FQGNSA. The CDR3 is CASSLHRGLVDTQYF. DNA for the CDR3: TGTGCCAGCAGCTTACACAGGGGCCTCGTGGATACGCAGTATTTT.

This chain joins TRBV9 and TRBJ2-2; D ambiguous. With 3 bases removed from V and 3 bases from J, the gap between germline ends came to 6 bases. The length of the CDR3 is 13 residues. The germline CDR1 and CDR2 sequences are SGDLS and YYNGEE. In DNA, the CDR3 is TGTGCCAGCAGCGCAAGATACACCGGGGAGCTGTTTTTT. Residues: CASSARYTGELFF.

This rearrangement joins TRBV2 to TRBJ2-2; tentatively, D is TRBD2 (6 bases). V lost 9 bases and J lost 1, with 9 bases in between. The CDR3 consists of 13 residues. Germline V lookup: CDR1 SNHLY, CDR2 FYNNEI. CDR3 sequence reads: CASRRENTGELFF. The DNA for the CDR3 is TGTGCCAGTCGGAGGGAGAACACCGGGGAGCTGTTTTTT. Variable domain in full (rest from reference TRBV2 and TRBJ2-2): EPEVTQTPSHQVTQMGQEVILRCVPISNHLYFYWYRQILGQKVEFLVSFYNNEISEKSEIFDDQFSVERPDGSNFTLKIRSTKLEDSAMYFCASRRENTGELFFGEGSRLTVL.